A single sample is the source of the 19 T cell receptor beta chains below, sequenced in a study of multiple sclerosis patients with progressive multifocal leukoencephalopathy. Noted time point: before natalizumab initiation. Clones were read by immunoSEQ multiplex PCR, and TCRdb kept only the in-frame ones, dropping some. Among under 35,000 clones, about 92% were seen once, and the ten largest hold around 2.1%. Sequencing used PBMCs. The receptors derive from a man aged 25-40 years with multiple sclerosis.

J is TRBJ1-1 and V is TRBV4-2; 9 nucleotides align to TRBD1. The V gene's germline CDR1 is LGHNA and CDR2 YNFKEQ. The CDR3 runs to 18 residues. V shed 2 bases and J 7 bases; nucleotides not matched to a gene: 17. The CDR3 loop reads CASSQLAVTGQGIGEAFF. CDR3 in DNA: TGTGCCAGCAGCCAACTTGCTGTTACCGGACAGGGGATCGGTGAAGCTTTCTTT.

The chain combines TRBV11-2 with TRBJ2-3, with D possibly called TRBD1 or TRBD2 (5 bases each). The CDR3 has 14 amino acids. Trimming removed 5 bases at V and 2 bases at J, with 11 bases between. Germline loops: CDR1 SGHAT, CDR2 FQNNGV. CDR3 DNA: TGTGCCAGCAGCATCCGGGACGACACAGATACGCAGTATTTT. Translated, it gives CASSIRDDTDTQYF.

The V and J genes are TRBV11-1 and TRBJ2-7; TRBD1 matches 10 bases. J was trimmed by 6 bases and V by 5 bases; bases with no gene match: 4. The CDR3 sequence is 13 residues long. CDR1 SGHAT and CDR2 FQDESV come from the germline V gene (reference sequence). CDR3 in DNA: TGTGCCAGCAGCCGACAGGGGGCTGGCGAGCAGTACTTC. It is translated as CASSRQGAGEQYF.

This clone showed up just once. The rearrangement uses TRBV9 and TRBJ2-6; D is unresolved. Germline CDR1 is SGDLS and CDR2 is YYNGEE. This CDR3 has 16 residues. Trimming shortened V by 6 bases and J by 2 bases, and 15 bases separated the two germline ends. CDR3 nucleotide sequence: TGTGCCAGCACTCCCCGAGGCTCCCCTGGGGCCAACGTCCTGACTTTC. Translation gives CASTPRGSPGANVLTF. Supplemented by reference TRBV9 and TRBJ2-6, the full variable domain reads DSGVTQTPKHLITATGQRVTLRCSPRSGDLSVYWYQQSLDQGLQFLIQYYNGEERAKGNILERFSAQQFPDLHSELNLSSLELGDSALYFCASTPRGSPGANVLTFGAGSRLTVL.

This clone has a single count. The chain has TRBV4-1 and TRBJ2-2; no firm D call. The CDR3 sequence is 14 residues long. The ends were cut back, 2 bases at V and 6 bases at J, with 10 bases in the middle. Germline CDR1 MGHRA, CDR2 YSYEKL. This chain's CDR3 is CASSQFPSSGELFF. The DNA of the CDR3 is TGCGCCAGCAGCCAATTTCCGAGTTCCGGGGAGCTGTTTTTT.

CDR3 amino acids: CASSLIGLAGEQFF. The CDR3 nucleotides read TGTGCCAGCAGCTTAATCGGTCTAGCCGGTGAGCAGTTCTTC. The genes are TRBV7-2 and TRBJ2-1; D may be TRBD2 (5 bases). Germline CDR1 reads SGHTA; CDR2 reads FQGNSA. V gave up 2 bases and J gave up 9 bases, with 14 bases separating them. The CDR3 is 14 residues long.

The chain couples TRBV27 to TRBJ2-5; D not certain. Germline V CDR1 and CDR2: MNHEY, SMNVEV (reference sequence). This CDR3 region has 13 residues. With 9 bases removed from V and 0 bases from J, the gap between germline ends came to 11 bases. The CDR3 sequence: CARFWPYQETQYF. As DNA, the CDR3 is TGTGCCAGATTCTGGCCGTACCAAGAGACCCAGTACTTC.

The genes are TRBV7-7 and TRBJ2-2; 13 nucleotides align to TRBD2. This CDR3 contains 15 residues. The germline V gene has CDR1 SSHAT and CDR2 FNYEAQ (reference sequence). J was trimmed by 5 bases and V by 5 bases; bases with no gene match: 2. The CDR3 DNA reads TGTGCCAGCAGCCCGGGACTAGCGGGAACCGGGGAGCTGTTTTTT. It specifies CASSPGLAGTGELFF. The full variable domain, with the rest looked up from reference TRBV7-7 and TRBJ2-2, is GAGVSQSPRYKVTKRGQDVTLRCDPISSHATLYWYQQALGQGPEFLTYFNYEAQPDKSGLPSDRFSAERPEGSISTLTIQRTEQRDSAMYRCASSPGLAGTGELFFGEGSRLTVL.

This clone was recorded only once. One end of the junction fails to match germline, which may point to a read error. The chain recombines TRBV6-1 with TRBJ2-5; 11 bases align to TRBD2. The CDR3 spans 16 residues. The germline gives CDR1 MNHNS, CDR2 SASEGT. The CDR3 DNA is TGTGCCAGCAGCGAAGGTAGCGGGAGGGGCCAAGAGACCCAGTACTTC. This sequence encodes CASSEGSGRGQETQYF.

The chain combines TRBV7-3 with TRBJ1-1; D is ambiguous. The CDR3 is 15 amino acids. Deletions cut 0 bases from V and 6 bases from J, with 14 bases between. In germline, CDR1 is SGHTA, CDR2 FQGTGA. CDR3 bases: TGTGCCAGCAGCTTAACAGGGTCGGCGGTATCTGAAGCTTTCTTT. Its protein product is CASSLTGSAVSEAFF.

This clone was observed a single time. V and J are TRBV6-6 and TRBJ2-7; tentative D call: TRBD2 (5 bases). The CDR3 loop spans 13 amino acids. Trimming left V 4 bases short and J 2 bases short, with 9 bases between. The germline CDR1 and CDR2 sequences are MNHNY and SVGAGI (reference sequence). CDR3 in amino acids: CASSSRDAYEQYF. CDR3 coding DNA: TGTGCCAGCAGTTCCCGGGATGCCTACGAGCAGTACTTC.

This clone was observed once. The J gene is TRBJ1-5, the V gene TRBV2; 9 bases match TRBD1. Per the germline V gene, CDR1 is SNHLY and CDR2 is FYNNEI. With 4 bases clipped from V and 6 bases from J, the junction kept 7 bases outside the gene matches. The CDR3 spans 15 residues. Written as DNA, the CDR3 is TGTGCCAGCAGTGGATGGGGACAGGGAGGTCAGCCCCAGCATTTT. Translation: CASSGWGQGGQPQHF.

The chain employs TRBV5-5 and TRBJ2-7; 10 bases match TRBD2. In germline, CDR1 is SGHKS, CDR2 YYEKEE (reference sequence). The CDR3 extends over 15 amino acids. Here the CDR3 reads CAGSPGLAEYYEQYV. CDR3 nucleotides: TGTGCCGGCAGCCCAGGACTAGCGGAATACTACGAGCAGTACGTC.

The chain links TRBV6-5 to TRBJ1-6, with unresolved D. Looked up from germline, CDR1 is MNHEY and CDR2 is SVGAGI. Trimming left V 7 bases short and J 11 bases short, with 6 bases between. CDR3 length equals 10 residues. CDR3 loop: CASTRAPLHF. The CDR3 DNA follows: TGTGCCAGCACTAGGGCACCCCTCCACTTT.

The CDR3 spells CASSLLRGGEKLFF. CDR3 in DNA: TGTGCCAGCAGCTTATTAAGGGGCGGGGAAAAACTGTTTTTT. V usage is TRBV11-2 and J usage is TRBJ1-4; D possibly corresponds to TRBD1 (5 bases). The V end was cut by 2 bases, the J end by 8 bases, with 12 bases between. The CDR3 is 14 residues long. Germline V CDR1 and CDR2: SGHAT, FQNNGV.

The chain links TRBV5-1 to TRBJ2-2, with 11 positions matching TRBD2. Per germline, CDR1 SGHRS and CDR2 YFSETQ. CDR3 length equals 15 residues. J lost 4 bases, V lost 2 bases, and 1 base had no gene match. The chain's CDR3 is CASSFSGRATGELFF. The CDR3 DNA reads as TGCGCCAGCAGCTTTAGCGGGAGGGCCACCGGGGAGCTGTTTTTT.

The chain combines TRBV20-1 with TRBJ2-7; 10 positions agree with TRBD2. The CDR3 loop spans 11 amino acids. Per the germline V gene, CDR1 is DFQATT and CDR2 is SNEGSKA (reference sequence). The trim removed 6 bases at V and 12 bases at J, leaving 8 bases unmatched. The DNA for the CDR3 is TGCAGTGCGTTGCTAGCGGGAGTGGTGTACGTC. This translates into CSALLAGVVYV.

The V gene is TRBV7-6, the J gene TRBJ2-5; D unclear. CDR1 SGHVS and CDR2 FNYEAQ come from the germline V gene. V dropped 1 base and J dropped 6 bases, with 9 bases sitting between them. This CDR3 comprises 13 residues. The DNA of the CDR3 is TGTGCCAGCAGCTTAGGCGATAAAAAGACCCAGTACTTC. Translated, it gives CASSLGDKKTQYF.

The chain couples TRBV30 to TRBJ1-4; 9 nucleotides line up with TRBD1. Germline loops: CDR1 GTSNPN, CDR2 SVGIG (reference sequence). Trimming removed 3 bases from V and 10 bases from J; junction bases left unmatched: 6. CDR3 length equals 13 residues. The chain's CDR3 is CAWRQQGAGKLFF. CDR3 sequence (DNA): TGTGCCTGGAGACAACAGGGGGCGGGAAAACTGTTTTTT.